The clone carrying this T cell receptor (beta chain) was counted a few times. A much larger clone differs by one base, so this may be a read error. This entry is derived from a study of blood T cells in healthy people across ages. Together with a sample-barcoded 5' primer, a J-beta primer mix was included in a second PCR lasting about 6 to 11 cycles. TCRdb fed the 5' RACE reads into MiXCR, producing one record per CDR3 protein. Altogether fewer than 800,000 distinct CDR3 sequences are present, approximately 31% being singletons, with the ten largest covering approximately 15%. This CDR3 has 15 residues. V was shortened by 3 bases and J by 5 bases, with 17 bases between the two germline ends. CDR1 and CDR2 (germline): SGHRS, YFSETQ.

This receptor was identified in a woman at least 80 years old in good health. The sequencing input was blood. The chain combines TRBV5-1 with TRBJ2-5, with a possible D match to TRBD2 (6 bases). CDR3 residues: CASSSAGTVRETQYF. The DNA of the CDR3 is TGCGCCAGCAGCTCAGCCGGGACTGTGAGGGAGACCCAGTACTTC.